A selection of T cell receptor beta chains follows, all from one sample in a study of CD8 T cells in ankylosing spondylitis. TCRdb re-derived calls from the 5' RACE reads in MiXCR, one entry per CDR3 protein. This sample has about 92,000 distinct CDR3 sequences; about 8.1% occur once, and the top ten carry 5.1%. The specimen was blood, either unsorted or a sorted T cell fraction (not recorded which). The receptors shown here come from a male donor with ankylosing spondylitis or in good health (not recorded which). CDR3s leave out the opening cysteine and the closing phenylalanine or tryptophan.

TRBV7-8	ASSSLRGRGETQY
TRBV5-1	ASSRGTGDSTEAF
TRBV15	ATSRDPGARGYT
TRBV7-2	ASSWDRATNEKLF
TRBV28	AISPWLGDYGYT
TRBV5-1	ATSTVQGATEAF
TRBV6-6	ASSYERGYEQY
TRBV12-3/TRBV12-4	ASSQASGKGTDTQY
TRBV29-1	SVMTGGVGYT
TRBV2	ASEPGQRYEQY
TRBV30	AWSEFSDTQY
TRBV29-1	SVELAGGGETQY
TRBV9	ASSSTDGYEQY
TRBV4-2	ASSQETSPAAVTEAF
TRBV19	ASTPTGHQPQH
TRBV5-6	ASSRQGSYGYT
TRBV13	ASSPRTGKNTEAF
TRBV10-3	AISDGQGYEQY
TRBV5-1	ASKGRSYEQY
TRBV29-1	SVEAPAGEETQY
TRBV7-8	ASSLLTTHNSPLH
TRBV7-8	ASSLGSSLRGTQY
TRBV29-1	SVDSDRGSYNEQF
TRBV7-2	ASSFYSNQPQH
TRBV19	ASSNGGGAGYEQF
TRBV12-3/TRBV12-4	ASSTGTRADTQY
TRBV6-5	ASSYGQAVYEQY
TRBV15	ATSMYRTYEQY
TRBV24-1	ATSDFLTGELF
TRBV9	ASSDTTDTQY
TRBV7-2	ASSPRTGDSYNSPLH
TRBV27	ASSRSGVGDGYT
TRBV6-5	ASSYPTGESSYEQY
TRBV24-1	ATSSSSGEAGETQY
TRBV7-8	ASSLGWGSGYGYT
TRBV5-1	ASSLSPAGTGELF
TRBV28	AIRSRDSLGGYT
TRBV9	ASSSSPGQPQH
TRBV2	ASNGVMNTEAF
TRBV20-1	SASPLDSRYEQY
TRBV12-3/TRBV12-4	ASSFGHSGTEAF
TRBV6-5	ASSYGTRLQETQY
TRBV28	ASRAKLVPYEQY
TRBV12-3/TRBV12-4	ASSAQGNGYT
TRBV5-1	ASSLAVGGFTGELF
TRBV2	ASSEKSYGRQDLQF
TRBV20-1	SAREGRALAKNIQY
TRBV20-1	STQKGVETQY
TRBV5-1	ASSLAEVNTGELF
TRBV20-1	SAQKDRMFYEQY
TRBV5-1	ASSTGTGDNEQF
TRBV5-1	ASSLDPGGSYNEQF
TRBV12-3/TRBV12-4	ASTPGLDKTQY
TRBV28	ASTPSIINSYEQY
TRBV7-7	ASSSLPQETQY